Below are 16 T cell receptor beta chains sequenced from a single sample in a study of blood T cell repertoires in COVID-19. This table comes from immunoSEQ multiplex PCR, and its TCRdb copy is limited to in-frame clones, with some not included. Altogether some 460,000 clones are present, about 90% being singletons, with the ten largest covering under 0.75%. The sequencing sample was made of PBMCs or T cells enriched from blood (not recorded which). The receptors were sampled from a woman aged 18-35 years who had recovered from COVID-19.

This sequence joins TRBV30 and TRBJ1-1; D is unclear. Per the germline V gene, CDR1 is GTSNPN and CDR2 is SVGIG (reference sequence). V dropped 3 bases and J dropped 3 bases, with 5 bases sitting between them. The CDR3 has 11 residues. CDR3 loop: CAWRRDTEAFF. In DNA, the CDR3 is TGTGCCTGGAGGAGGGACACTGAAGCTTTCTTT.

The chain is built from TRBV4-1 and TRBJ1-1, with D perhaps TRBD1 (5 bases). CDR1 is MGHRA and CDR2 is YSYEKL in the germline V gene. Trimming took 5 bases from V and 4 from J, leaving 11 bases between them. The CDR3 spans 13 residues. Written as DNA, the CDR3 is TGCGCCAGCAGCGCTAGCGGGGCCACTGAAGCTTTCTTT. Residues: CASSASGATEAFF.

This chain connects TRBV7-2 to TRBJ2-2, with D maybe TRBD2 (6 bases). Germline CDR1 and CDR2: SGHTA and FQGNSA. There are 14 residues in the CDR3. The ends were cut back, 1 base at V and 8 bases at J, with 11 bases in the middle. The CDR3 loop is CASSLGEGRGELFF. The DNA of the CDR3 is TGTGCCAGCAGCTTAGGAGAGGGGAGGGGGGAGCTGTTTTTT.

The chain employs TRBV7-2 and TRBJ2-1, with a tentative D call TRBD1 (5 bases). Trimming took 7 bases from V and 3 from J, leaving 13 bases between them. There are 14 residues in the CDR3. Germline-derived CDR1 and CDR2 are SGHTA and FQGNSA. Here the CDR3 DNA reads TGTGCCAGCACCCTATCAGGGTACTACAATGAGCAGTTCTTC. Its protein is CASTLSGYYNEQFF.

Here the CDR3 reads CASSPIPGGNTEAFF. CDR3 coding DNA: TGTGCCAGCAGCCCGATCCCCGGGGGTAACACTGAAGCTTTCTTT. The rearrangement joins TRBV7-2 to TRBJ1-1; possible D gene TRBD1, 5 bases. V was shortened by 5 bases and J by 2 bases, with 15 bases between the two germline ends. The V gene's germline CDR1 is SGHTA and CDR2 FQGNSA. This CDR3 region has 15 residues.

The chain is built from TRBV21-1 and TRBJ2-1; the D call of TRBD1 is as the table states it, not checked on the DNA. TRBV21-1 is described as a pseudogene. The CDR3 spans 16 residues. CDR3 sequence: CASSKPSQGYRVEQFF. Here the CDR3 DNA reads TGTGCCAGCAGCAAACCGTCCCAGGGCTACAGGGTTGAGCAGTTCTTC.

The chain combines TRBV2 with TRBJ2-5, with unresolved D. Germline loops: CDR1 SNHLY, CDR2 FYNNEI. CDR3 length: 12 residues. The V gene lost 5 bases and the J gene lost 5 bases, with 9 bases spanning the gap. CDR3: CASSYQWETQYF. For the CDR3, the DNA is TGTGCCAGCAGTTACCAGTGGGAGACCCAGTACTTC.

This rearrangement joins TRBV5-1 to TRBJ1-1, with a possible D match to TRBD1 (6 bases). V was trimmed by 0 bases and J by 7 bases, leaving 13 bases between them. The CDR3 spans 14 residues. CDR1 and CDR2 from the germline V gene are SGHRS and YFSETQ. Here the CDR3 reads CASSLGQGIVEAFF. CDR3 coding DNA: TGCGCCAGCAGCTTGGGGCAGGGGATTGTTGAAGCTTTCTTT.

The V gene is TRBV3-1 (or the pseudogene TRBV3-2), the J gene TRBJ1-5; 7 bases agree with TRBD1. CDR1 is LGHDT, CDR2 YNNKEL, per germline (reference sequence). V was clipped by 1 base and J by 4 bases; unmatched bases: 4. This CDR3 has 15 amino acids. As DNA, the CDR3 is TGTGCCAGCAGCCAAGGGGACAGTGGGAATCAGCCCCAGCATTTT. This encodes CASSQGDSGNQPQHF.

This chain joins TRBV27 and TRBJ2-3; the match to TRBD1 covers 8 bases. With 3 bases clipped from V and 5 bases from J, the junction kept 7 bases outside the gene matches. In germline, CDR1 is MNHEY, CDR2 SMNVEV (reference sequence). This CDR3 comprises 15 residues. In DNA, the CDR3 is TGTGCCAGCAGTTTTTCCAGGGGGCGTGGAGATACGCAGTATTTT. This sequence encodes CASSFSRGRGDTQYF.

The chain carries TRBV7-2 and TRBJ2-2, with 8 bases matching TRBD1. This CDR3 is built from 15 residues. The germline V gene has CDR1 SGHTA and CDR2 FQGNSA. V shed 5 bases, J shed 1 base, and the junction held 3 bases outside the gene matches. This CDR3 is CASSPGTGNTGELFF. The CDR3 nucleotides read TGTGCCAGCAGCCCGGGGACAGGGAACACCGGGGAGCTGTTTTTT.

The gene calls are TRBV5-1 and TRBJ1-6; a possible D gene is TRBD1 (5 bases). The CDR3 totals 14 residues. Germline assignment: CDR1 SGHRS and CDR2 YFSETQ. V lost 0 bases and J lost 10, with 11 bases in between. CDR3 in DNA: TGCGCCAGCAGCTTGGAGGGGCGAGACTCACCCCTCCACTTT. This codes for CASSLEGRDSPLHF. Complete variable domain (other parts from reference TRBV5-1 and TRBJ1-6): KAGVTQTPRYLIKTRGQQVTLSCSPISGHRSVSWYQQTPGQGLQFLFEYFSETQRNKGNFPGRFSGRQFSNSRSEMNVSTLELGDSALYLCASSLEGRDSPLHFGNGTRLTVT.

The V gene is TRBV3-1 (or the pseudogene TRBV3-2), the J gene TRBJ2-6; D not certain. This CDR3 spans 15 amino acids. Germline V gives CDR1 LGHDT, CDR2 YNNKEL (reference sequence). The V end lost 0 bases, the J end lost 0 bases, and 3 bases lay between the germline ends. The CDR3 DNA follows: TGTGCCAGCAGCCAAGATCGCTCTGGGGCCAACGTCCTGACTTTC. Translating gives CASSQDRSGANVLTF.

The gene calls are TRBV3-1 (or the pseudogene TRBV3-2) and TRBJ2-1; TRBD2 aligns across 9 bases. Trimming at V came to 6 bases and at J to 6 bases, leaving 12 bases not matched to a gene. CDR3 length: 16 amino acids. The germline gives CDR1 LGHDT, CDR2 YNNKEL (reference sequence). In nucleotides, the CDR3 is TGTGCCAGCAGTCCTATAGCGGGGGATAAAGGCAATGAGCAGTTCTTC. It encodes CASSPIAGDKGNEQFF.

The V call is TRBV24-1, the J call TRBJ1-1, with TRBD1 matching 7 bases. The CDR3 contains 13 residues. CDR1 and CDR2 from the germline V gene are KGHDR and SFDVKD. Losses at the gene ends were 7 bases for V and 1 base for J; bases not matched to a gene: 2. The CDR3 loop reads CATSQGENTEAFF. CDR3 bases: TGTGCCACCAGCCAGGGGGAGAACACTGAAGCTTTCTTT.

The chain couples TRBV18 to TRBJ1-1; D remains ambiguous. The CDR3 spans 16 residues. V was trimmed by 3 bases and J by 0 bases, leaving 14 bases between them. In germline, CDR1 is KGHSH, CDR2 LQKENI. The CDR3 reads CASSPGFGIVNTEAFF. CDR3 bases: TGTGCCAGCTCACCCGGGTTCGGTATTGTGAACACTGAAGCTTTCTTT.